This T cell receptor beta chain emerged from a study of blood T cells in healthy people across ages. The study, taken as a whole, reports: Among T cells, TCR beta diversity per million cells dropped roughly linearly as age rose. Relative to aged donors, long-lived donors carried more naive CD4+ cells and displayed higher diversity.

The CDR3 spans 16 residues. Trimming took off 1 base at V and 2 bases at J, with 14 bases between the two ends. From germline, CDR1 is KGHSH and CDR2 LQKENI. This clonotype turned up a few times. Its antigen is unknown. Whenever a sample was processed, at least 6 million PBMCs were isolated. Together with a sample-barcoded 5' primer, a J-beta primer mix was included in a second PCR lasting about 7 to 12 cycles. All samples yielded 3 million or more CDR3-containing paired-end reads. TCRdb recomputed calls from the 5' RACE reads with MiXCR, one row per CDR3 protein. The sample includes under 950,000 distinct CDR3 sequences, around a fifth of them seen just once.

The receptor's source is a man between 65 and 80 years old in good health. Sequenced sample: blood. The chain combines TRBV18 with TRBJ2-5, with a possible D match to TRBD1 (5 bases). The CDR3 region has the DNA TGTGCCAGCTCACCACTCGGATGGCAGGGACAAGAGACCCAGTACTTC. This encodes CASSPLGWQGQETQYF. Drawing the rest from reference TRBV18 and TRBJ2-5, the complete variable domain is NAGVMQNPRHLVRRRGQEARLRCSPMKGHSHVYWYRQLPEEGLKFMVYLQKENIIDESGMPKERFSAEFPKEGPSILRIQQVVRGDSAAYFCASSPLGWQGQETQYFGPGTRLLVL.